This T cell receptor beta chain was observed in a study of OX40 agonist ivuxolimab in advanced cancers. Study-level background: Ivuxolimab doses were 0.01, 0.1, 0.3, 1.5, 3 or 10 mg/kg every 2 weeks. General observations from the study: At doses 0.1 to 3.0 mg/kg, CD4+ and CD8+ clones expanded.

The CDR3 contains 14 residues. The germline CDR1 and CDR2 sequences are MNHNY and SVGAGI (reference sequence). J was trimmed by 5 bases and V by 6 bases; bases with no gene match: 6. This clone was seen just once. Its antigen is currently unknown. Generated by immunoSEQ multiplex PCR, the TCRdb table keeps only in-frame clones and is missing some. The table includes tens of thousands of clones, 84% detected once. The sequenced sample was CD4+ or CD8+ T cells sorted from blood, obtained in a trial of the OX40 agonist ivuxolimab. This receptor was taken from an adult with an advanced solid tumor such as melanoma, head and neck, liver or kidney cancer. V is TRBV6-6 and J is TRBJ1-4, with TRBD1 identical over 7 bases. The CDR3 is CASRNRDRNEKLFF. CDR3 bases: TGTGCCAGCAGGAACCGGGACAGAAATGAAAAACTGTTTTTT.